What follows are 21 T cell receptor beta chains derived from one specimen sequenced in a study of blood T cell repertoires in COVID-19. Method: immunoSEQ multiplex PCR; TCRdb's copy keeps in-frame clones and lacks some. The sample holds 30,000 to 45,000 clones; about nine tenths are singletons and the top ten take approximately 5.9%. The sample consisted of peripheral blood. These receptors were obtained from a human donor in a cohort sampled during active COVID-19.

The V and J genes are TRBV9 and TRBJ2-7; TRBD2 aligns across 9 bases. Looked up from germline, CDR1 is SGDLS and CDR2 is YYNGEE. Unmatched junction bases numbered 2, after V lost 0 bases and J lost 1 base. CDR3 length: 15 residues. The CDR3 loop is CASSVGGGVSYEQYF. The CDR3 nucleotides are TGTGCCAGCAGCGTAGGCGGGGGGGTTTCCTACGAGCAGTACTTC.

This clone was detected only once. The chain carries TRBV5-1 and TRBJ2-7, with a weak D call TRBD1 (5 bases). CDR1 and CDR2 (germline): SGHRS, YFSETQ. V dropped 1 base and J dropped 3 bases, with 14 bases sitting between them. The CDR3 runs 15 residues. The CDR3 bases are TGCGCCAGCAGCTTGTTGCAGGGTGCAAGCTACGAGCAGTACTTC. Protein product: CASSLLQGASYEQYF. Based on the CDR3 plus reference TRBV5-1 and TRBJ2-7, the full variable domain is KAGVTQTPRYLIKTRGQQVTLSCSPISGHRSVSWYQQTPGQGLQFLFEYFSETQRNKGNFPGRFSGRQFSNSRSEMNVSTLELGDSALYLCASSLLQGASYEQYFGPGTRLTVT.

The chain has TRBV3-1 (or the pseudogene TRBV3-2) and TRBJ1-3, with D possibly matching TRBD1 (5 bases). There are 18 residues in the CDR3. Trimming removed 0 bases from V and 8 bases from J, with 23 bases in between. CDR1 and CDR2 from the germline V gene are LGHDT and YNNKEL (reference sequence). The CDR3 loop reads CASSQEGLWGGVGDTIYF. CDR3 nucleotides: TGTGCCAGCAGCCAAGAAGGGCTCTGGGGGGGAGTAGGGGACACCATATATTTT.

The rearrangement uses TRBV3-1 (or the pseudogene TRBV3-2) and TRBJ2-7; weak D call: TRBD1 (7 bases). Germline assignment: CDR1 LGHDT and CDR2 YNNKEL (reference sequence). V was clipped by 4 bases and J by 3 bases, with 10 bases between them. The CDR3 contains 13 residues. The CDR3 loop is CASSPGGLYEQYF. The CDR3 region has the DNA TGTGCCAGCAGCCCAGGGGGGCTCTACGAGCAGTACTTC.

V gene TRBV9 combines with J gene TRBJ2-1; weak D call: TRBD2 (6 bases). V shed 0 bases and J shed 7 bases, with 17 bases lying between them. The CDR3 runs 16 residues. From germline, CDR1 is SGDLS and CDR2 YYNGEE. The CDR3 is CASSVAGVQSGNEQFF. The CDR3 coding sequence is TGTGCCAGCAGCGTAGCGGGAGTTCAGTCGGGTAATGAGCAGTTCTTC.

The chain links TRBV10-1 to TRBJ2-3; 8 bases agree with TRBD1. Germline V gene data show CDR1 as WNHNN and CDR2 as SYGVQD (reference sequence). This CDR3 is built from 14 residues. V shed 5 bases, J shed 6 bases, and the junction held 7 bases outside the gene matches. The CDR3 DNA reads TGCGCCAGCAGTCTTCGACAGGGGTTCGATACGCAGTATTTT. It specifies CASSLRQGFDTQYF.

The chain couples TRBV4-1 to TRBJ2-7; 12 nucleotides line up with TRBD2. CDR1 is MGHRA and CDR2 is YSYEKL in the germline V gene. The CDR3 contains 15 residues. The junction had 5 bases not matched to a gene; V was cut back by 3 bases and J by 5 bases. The CDR3 here is CASSQATSGGHEQYF. The CDR3 bases are TGCGCCAGCAGCCAGGCGACTAGCGGGGGCCACGAGCAGTACTTC.

The chain has TRBV5-6 and TRBJ1-5; 10 nucleotides agree with TRBD1. Germline V gene lookup returns CDR1 SGHDT and CDR2 YYEEEE. CDR3 length: 16 residues. Trimming cost V 3 bases and J 6 bases; bases outside gene matches: 9. The CDR3 coding sequence is TGTGCCAGCAGCTCCATCCGGGACAGGGGATCTCAGCCCCAGCATTTT. Its translation is CASSSIRDRGSQPQHF.

The chain couples TRBV5-1 to TRBJ2-3, with 14 bases that match TRBD2. CDR1 is SGHRS and CDR2 is YFSETQ in the germline V gene. V was clipped by 4 bases and J by 4 bases; unmatched bases: 5. The CDR3 sequence is 16 residues long. In DNA, the CDR3 is TGCGCCAGCAGCCTCCCGGGACTAGCGGGAGCAGATACGCAGTATTTT. Protein sequence: CASSLPGLAGADTQYF.

The chain is built from TRBV2 and TRBJ2-5; tentative D call: TRBD2 (5 bases). The germline V gene has CDR1 SNHLY and CDR2 FYNNEI. Trimming removed 4 bases from V and 1 base from J, with 10 bases in between. This CDR3 has 14 residues. CDR3 amino acids: CASSVGLAQETQYF. CDR3 nucleotide sequence: TGTGCCAGCAGTGTAGGGCTAGCCCAAGAGACCCAGTACTTC.

The gene calls are TRBV6-2 or TRBV6-3 and TRBJ2-5; 11 bases line up with TRBD2. V was pared by 0 bases and J by 3 bases, with 0 bases of the junction left unmatched. The germline CDR1 and CDR2 sequences are MNHEY and SVGEGT. The CDR3 is made up of 15 amino acids. The CDR3 DNA follows: TGTGCCAGCAGTTACTCGGGACTAGCGGAAGAGACCCAGTACTTC. It codes for CASSYSGLAEETQYF.

The chain is built from TRBV30 and TRBJ2-1; the D gene is possibly TRBD2 (5 bases). CDR3 length: 14 residues. The V and J ends lost 4 bases and 4 bases respectively, with 14 bases between them. Per the germline V gene, CDR1 is GTSNPN and CDR2 is SVGIG (reference sequence). CDR3 sequence reads: CAWNGDLMYNEQFF. CDR3 nucleotides: TGTGCCTGGAACGGGGATTTAATGTACAATGAGCAGTTCTTC. Filled out from reference TRBV30 and TRBJ2-1, the complete variable domain reads SQTIHQWPATLVQPVGSPLSLECTVEGTSNPNLYWYRQAAGRGLQLLFYSVGIGQISSEVPQNLSASRPQDRQFILSSKKLLLSDSGFYLCAWNGDLMYNEQFFGPGTRLTVL.

CDR3 residues: CASSPAREEETQYF. CDR3 nucleotides: TGTGCCAGCAGCCCAGCCCGGGAGGAAGAGACCCAGTACTTC. The V and J genes are TRBV7-9 and TRBJ2-5; 7 bases map to TRBD2. The germline V gene encodes CDR1 SEHNR and CDR2 FQNEAQ (reference sequence). Trimming at V came to 5 bases and at J to 3 bases, leaving 6 bases not matched to a gene. This CDR3 has 14 amino acids.

V usage is TRBV6-5 and J usage is TRBJ1-1, with 11 bases identical to TRBD1. The CDR3 sequence is 15 residues long. The germline gives CDR1 MNHEY, CDR2 SVGAGI. The junction had 6 bases not matched to a gene; V was cut back by 5 bases and J by 4 bases. The CDR3: CASSTQGTGGTEAFF. CDR3 in DNA: TGTGCCAGCAGTACTCAAGGGACAGGGGGCACTGAAGCTTTCTTT.

The CDR3 DNA reads TGTGCCAGCAATGTGGGACAGGGAAAAAAACTGTTTTTT. It yields the protein CASNVGQGKKLFF. This chain links TRBV2 with TRBJ1-4, with TRBD1 matching 9 bases. This CDR3 is built from 13 residues. Unmatched junction bases numbered 6, after V lost 7 bases and J lost 9 bases. CDR1 is SNHLY, CDR2 FYNNEI, per germline.

The V gene is TRBV19, the J gene TRBJ2-1; D not certain. Germline values: CDR1 LNHDA, CDR2 SQIVND (reference sequence). This CDR3 comprises 15 residues. The V gene lost 4 bases and the J gene lost 0 bases, with 10 bases spanning the gap. Here the CDR3 reads CASSSGQSSYNEQFF. The DNA of the CDR3 is TGTGCCAGTAGTAGCGGCCAGAGCTCCTACAATGAGCAGTTCTTC. The full variable domain, its missing parts supplied by reference TRBV19 and TRBJ2-1, is DGGITQSPKYLFRKEGQNVTLSCEQNLNHDAMYWYRQDPGQGLRLIYYSQIVNDFQKGDIAEGYSVSREKKESFPLTVTSAQKNPTAFYLCASSSGQSSYNEQFFGPGTRLTVL.

The chain has TRBV6-6 and TRBJ1-5; perhaps TRBD1 as D (5 bases). The CDR3 covers 13 residues. In germline, CDR1 is MNHNY, CDR2 SVGAGI (reference sequence). Trimming removed 6 bases at V and 4 bases at J, with 10 bases between. CDR3: CASRRDGNQPQHF. CDR3 bases: TGTGCCAGCAGGCGGGACGGAAATCAGCCCCAGCATTTT.

The chain recombines TRBV5-1 with TRBJ2-1, with 12 bases identical to TRBD2. The V segment lost 1 base and the J segment 2 bases; nucleotides outside the gene matches: 1. The CDR3 loop spans 16 amino acids. Germline CDR1 SGHRS, CDR2 YFSETQ. The CDR3 sequence: CASSLTSGGTYNEQFF. The DNA of the CDR3 is TGCGCCAGCAGCTTGACTAGCGGGGGGACCTACAATGAGCAGTTCTTC.

This chain joins TRBV19 and TRBJ2-7, with 7 positions matching TRBD1. Germline V CDR1 and CDR2: LNHDA, SQIVND (reference sequence). Germline trimming cut 5 bases from V and 0 bases from J; bases unmatched to any gene: 7. The CDR3 loop spans 15 amino acids. Written as DNA, the CDR3 is TGTGCCAGTAGTCCTTTGGGACAGAGCTCCTACGAGCAGTACTTC. It yields the protein CASSPLGQSSYEQYF.

V usage is TRBV6-6 and J usage is TRBJ1-1; D might be TRBD1 (5 bases). The CDR3 totals 14 residues. Per the germline V gene, CDR1 is MNHNY and CDR2 is SVGAGI (reference sequence). Trimming pared 5 bases from V and 2 bases from J, leaving 12 bases between. The CDR3 DNA is TGTGCCAGCAGTCTCCCGGGGGGAAACACTGAAGCTTTCTTT. Translating it yields CASSLPGGNTEAFF.

This clone showed up just once. The junction departs from the called germline gene at one end, perhaps through a read error. The rearrangement links TRBV11-3 to TRBJ2-3, with TRBD1 as a possible D gene (6 bases). Germline assignment: CDR1 SGHNT and CDR2 YENEEA. This CDR3 region has 16 residues. As DNA, the CDR3 is TGTGCCAGCAGTTTAGGAGCAGGGGTAAACACAGATACGCAGTATTTT. This gives the protein CASSLGAGVNTDTQYF. Full variable domain (rest looked up from reference TRBV11-3 and TRBJ2-3): EAGVVQSPRYKIIEKKQPVAFWCNPISGHNTLYWYLQNLGQGPELLIRYENEEAVDDSQLPKDRFSAERLKGVDSTLKIQPAELGDSAVYLCASSLGAGVNTDTQYFGPGTRLTVL.